The source of this T cell receptor (beta chain) is a study of T cells of healthy individuals. This clonotype was counted many times. TCRdb fed the 5' RACE reads into MiXCR, producing one record per CDR3 protein. The data hold some 69,000 distinct CDR3 sequences, with under 20% observed a single time. The CDR3 contains 16 residues. Trimming pared 0 bases from V and 1 base from J, leaving 13 bases between. The germline V gene has CDR1 ENHRY and CDR2 SYGVKD. The rearrangement joins TRBV10-3 to TRBJ2-7; D tentatively fits TRBD1 or TRBD2 (5 bases each). The sequence came from a human donor in good health. CDR3 residues: CAISESGGEGSYEQYF. Written as DNA, the CDR3 is TGTGCCATCAGTGAGTCTGGAGGCGAGGGGTCCTACGAGCAGTACTTC.